This T cell receptor beta chain came from a study of blood T cell repertoires in COVID-19. Study-level information: The study drew acute and convalescent COVID-19 samples from the United States, Italy and Spain.

There are 14 residues in the CDR3. CDR1 and CDR2 from the germline V gene are SGHRS and YFSETQ. Trimming removed 2 bases at V and 2 bases at J, with 11 bases between. Seattle enrolled patients during active infection and tracked them longitudinally. Generated by immunoSEQ multiplex PCR, the TCRdb table keeps only in-frame clones and is missing some. The sample has some 170,000 clones, approximately 87% seen once. The chain joins TRBV5-1 to TRBJ2-7; TRBD2 might be the D (5 bases). The sequence was obtained from a woman between 65 and 79 years old with COVID-19, enrolled during active disease. The material sequenced was peripheral blood. The CDR3 loop reads CASSLSGETYEQYF. The CDR3 DNA reads TGCGCCAGCAGCTTAAGCGGAGAAACCTACGAGCAGTACTTC.